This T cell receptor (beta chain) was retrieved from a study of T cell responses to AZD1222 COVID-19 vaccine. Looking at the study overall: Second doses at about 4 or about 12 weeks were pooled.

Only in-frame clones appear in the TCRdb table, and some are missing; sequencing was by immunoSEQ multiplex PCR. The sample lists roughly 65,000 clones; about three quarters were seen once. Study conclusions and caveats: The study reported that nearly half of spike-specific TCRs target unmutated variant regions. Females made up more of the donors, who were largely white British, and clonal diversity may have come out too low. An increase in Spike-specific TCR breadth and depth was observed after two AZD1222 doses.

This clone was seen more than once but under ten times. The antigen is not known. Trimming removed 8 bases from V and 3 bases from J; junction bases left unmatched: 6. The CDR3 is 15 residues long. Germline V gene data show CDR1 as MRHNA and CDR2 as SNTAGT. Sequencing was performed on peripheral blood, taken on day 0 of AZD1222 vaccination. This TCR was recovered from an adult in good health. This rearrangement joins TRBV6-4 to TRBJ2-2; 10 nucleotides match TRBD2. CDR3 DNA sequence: TGTGCCAGCTCCGTAGCGGGGGGAGACACCGGGGAGCTGTTTTTT. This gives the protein CASSVAGGDTGELFF.